In its sample, the clone carrying this TCR beta chain was seen once. A much larger clone differs from this one at a single base, so this may be a read error. Starting from approximately 470 ng of total RNA, TCR beta cDNA was produced with a primer in the constant region. The TCR beta library was amplified through three nested multiplex PCR rounds in a modified ARM-PCR procedure. The first two PCR rounds, roughly 11 cycles each, used TRBV1-TRBV30 forward primers and a C-beta reverse primer. TCRdb processed the multiplex PCR reads anew with MiXCR; each CDR3 protein has one entry. The sample carries fewer than 150,000 distinct CDR3 sequences, roughly 69% recorded once. This entry belongs to a study of tumor-infiltrating lymphocytes in primary liver carcinoma. Starting material for RNA and DNA co-extraction consisted of about 17-30 mg of unsorted bulk tissue. This CDR3 comprises 13 residues. Deletions cut 8 bases from V and 0 bases from J, with 8 bases between. Germline V CDR1 and CDR2: MNHEY, SVGAGI.

The chain has TRBV6-5 and TRBJ1-3; D not resolved. The source material was liver tumor tissue from sampling region 1. Subset of the sample: tumor region T1, superior pole. This TCR was sampled from an older woman with primary liver carcinoma and hepatitis B virus infection. The CDR3 DNA reads TGTGCCAGCCGACTGGGCTCTGGAAACACCATATATTTT. Protein product: CASRLGSGNTIYF.